What follows describes a single TCR beta chain. As yet, its antigen is unknown. Blood got drawn at baseline, again on cycle 4 day 1, and then on cycle 7 day 1. The V and J ends lost 0 bases and 0 bases respectively, with 24 bases between them. The CDR3 length is 21 residues. CDR1 is SGHDN, CDR2 FVKESK, per germline. This specimen belongs to a study of OX40 agonist ivuxolimab in advanced cancers. Assay: immunoSEQ multiplex PCR; the TCRdb copy retains only in-frame clones and omits some. The table shows some 69,000 clones, with 80% to 95% occurring only once. Notes on the study in general: Averaging showed that CD8+ T cells had more expanded clones than CD4+ did. Circulating CD4+ and CD8+ T cells showed clonal expansion by week 6 at 0.1 to 3.0 mg/kg.

The V call is TRBV14, the J call TRBJ1-5, with unresolved D. Sequenced material: CD4+ or CD8+ T cells sorted from blood, taken in a trial of the OX40 agonist ivuxolimab. This receptor was obtained from an adult with an advanced solid tumor such as melanoma, head and neck, liver or kidney cancer. CDR3 residues: CASSQDTVLKVALCSNQPQHF. CDR3 coding DNA: TGTGCCAGCAGCCAAGACACAGTGCTTAAAGTAGCCCTGTGTAGCAATCAGCCCCAGCATTTT.